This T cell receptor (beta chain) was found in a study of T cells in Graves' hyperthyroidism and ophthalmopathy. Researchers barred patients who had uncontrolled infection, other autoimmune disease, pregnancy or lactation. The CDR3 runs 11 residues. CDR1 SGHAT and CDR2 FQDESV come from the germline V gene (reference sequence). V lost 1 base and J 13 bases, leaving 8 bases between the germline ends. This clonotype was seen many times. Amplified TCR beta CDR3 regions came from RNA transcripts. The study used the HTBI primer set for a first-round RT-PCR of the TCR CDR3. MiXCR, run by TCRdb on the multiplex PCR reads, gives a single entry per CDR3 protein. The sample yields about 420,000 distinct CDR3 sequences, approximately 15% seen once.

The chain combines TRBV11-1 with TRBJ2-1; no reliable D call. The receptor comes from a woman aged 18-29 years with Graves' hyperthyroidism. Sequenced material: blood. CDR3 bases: TGTGCCAGCAGCTTAGATGGGTTTCAGTTCTTC. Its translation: CASSLDGFQFF. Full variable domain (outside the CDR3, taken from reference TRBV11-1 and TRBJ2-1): EAEVAQSPRYKITEKSQAVAFWCDPISGHATLYWYRQILGQGPELLVQFQDESVVDDSQLPKDRFSAERLKGVDSTLKIQPAELGDSAMYLCASSLDGFQFFGPGTRLTVL.